The 27 T cell receptor beta chains below come from one sample, sequenced in a study of radiotherapy plus CTLA-4 blockade in lung cancer. Method: immunoSEQ multiplex PCR; TCRdb's copy keeps in-frame clones and lacks some. This sample carries about 80,000 clones, about 80% of them seen once, and the ten largest clones take approximately 0.77%. Sequenced here: peripheral blood, sampled from a patient treated with radiotherapy plus ipilimumab. The receptors here all came from a human donor with non-small cell lung cancer who had stable disease on radiotherapy plus ipilimumab.

This chain uses TRBV7-2 with TRBJ2-7, with 10 bases identical to TRBD1. The CDR3 spans 14 residues. Germline V CDR1 and CDR2: SGHTA, FQGNSA. V was pared by 4 bases and J by 3 bases, with 3 bases of the junction left unmatched. CDR3 residues: CASSSRTGGYEQYF. CDR3 in DNA: TGTGCCAGCAGCTCCCGGACAGGGGGCTACGAGCAGTACTTC. The complete variable domain, with remaining parts taken from reference TRBV7-2 and TRBJ2-7, reads GAGVSQSPSNKVTEKGKDVELRCDPISGHTALYWYRQSLGQGLEFLIYFQGNSAPDKSGLPSDRFSAERTGGSVSTLTIQRTQQEDSAVYLCASSSRTGGYEQYFGPGTRLTVT.

CDR3 residues: CASRRTVGSYNSPLHF. CDR3 DNA sequence: TGTGCCAGCAGAAGGACGGTCGGCTCCTATAATTCACCCCTCCACTTT. This chain joins TRBV28 and TRBJ1-6; D gene ambiguous. Trimming removed 6 bases at V and 0 bases at J, with 12 bases between. CDR1 and CDR2 from the germline V gene are MDHEN and SYDVKM. The CDR3 spans 16 residues. The full variable domain, in which reference TRBV28 and TRBJ1-6 provide the parts outside the CDR3, is DVKVTQSSRYLVKRTGEKVFLECVQDMDHENMFWYRQDPGLGLRLIYFSYDVKMKEKGDIPEGYSVSREKKERFSLILESASTNQTSMYLCASRRTVGSYNSPLHFGNGTRLTVT.

The CDR3: CASSRDRSSYNSPLHF. CDR3 bases: TGTGCCAGCAGCAGGGACAGGTCCTCCTATAATTCACCCCTCCACTTT. The chain combines TRBV27 with TRBJ1-6; 8 nucleotides agree with TRBD1. The V gene end was trimmed by 6 bases and the J gene end by 0 bases; junction bases not matched to a gene: 4. In germline, CDR1 is MNHEY, CDR2 SMNVEV (reference sequence). The CDR3 contains 16 residues.

The gene calls are TRBV6-5 and TRBJ2-2, with D possibly being TRBD2 (7 bases). V shed 6 bases and J shed 6 bases, with 11 bases lying between them. From germline, CDR1 is MNHEY and CDR2 SVGAGI. The CDR3 covers 13 residues. CDR3 loop: CASRGGGAGELFF. CDR3 nucleotide sequence: TGTGCCAGCAGAGGGGGGGGAGCCGGGGAGCTGTTTTTT.

The chain carries TRBV28 and TRBJ2-3; D is perhaps TRBD2 (6 bases). This CDR3 comprises 15 residues. Trimming left V 2 bases short and J 2 bases short, with 11 bases between. Germline V CDR1 and CDR2: MDHEN, SYDVKM. The CDR3, as DNA: TGTGCCAGCAGTTTAGGAGGGCTTTCCACAGATACGCAGTATTTT. Protein: CASSLGGLSTDTQYF. Full variable domain (missing parts from reference TRBV28 and TRBJ2-3): DVKVTQSSRYLVKRTGEKVFLECVQDMDHENMFWYRQDPGLGLRLIYFSYDVKMKEKGDIPEGYSVSREKKERFSLILESASTNQTSMYLCASSLGGLSTDTQYFGPGTRLTVL.

The CDR3 region is CAWSGQGAYSNQPQHF. The CDR3 coding sequence is TGTGCCTGGTCGGGACAGGGGGCTTATAGCAATCAGCCCCAGCATTTT. The chain carries TRBV30 and TRBJ1-5, with 12 bases matching TRBD1. CDR1 is GTSNPN, CDR2 SVGIG, per germline (reference sequence). Unmatched junction bases numbered 5, after V lost 5 bases and J lost 0 bases. This CDR3 region has 16 residues.

The rearrangement joins TRBV28 to TRBJ1-1, with no clear D. V was trimmed by 5 bases and J by 0 bases, leaving 7 bases between them. The CDR3 has 13 amino acids. Germline V gene data show CDR1 as MDHEN and CDR2 as SYDVKM. Here the CDR3 DNA reads TGTGCCAGCAGTATAACCTTGAACACTGAAGCTTTCTTT. Translated, it gives CASSITLNTEAFF.

The chain recombines TRBV6-1 with TRBJ1-5; D call uncertain. Trimming took 7 bases from V and 2 from J, leaving 9 bases between them. The CDR3 runs 13 residues. Germline-derived CDR1 and CDR2 are MNHNS and SASEGT. CDR3 sequence (DNA): TGTGCCAGCACCGGCTGGGGCAATCAGCCCCAGCATTTT. This encodes CASTGWGNQPQHF.

As to this clone: Additional DNA sequences in this sample encode the identical CDR3. This chain uses TRBV27 with TRBJ2-3; 9 bases agree with TRBD2. CDR1 is MNHEY, CDR2 SMNVEV, per germline (reference sequence). The ends lost 5 bases at V and 2 bases at J; junction bases unmatched: 5. The CDR3 extends over 15 amino acids. CDR3 coding DNA: TGTGCCAGCAGTCTTAGCGGGAGAACCACAGATACGCAGTATTTT. Translation gives CASSLSGRTTDTQYF.

V gene TRBV11-2 combines with J gene TRBJ2-5; 9 bases match TRBD1. The J call could be wrong; TRBJ2-7 is a better fit for the DNA end. From germline, CDR1 is SGHAT and CDR2 FQNNGV. The CDR3 is made up of 15 amino acids. The DNA of the CDR3 is TGTGCCAGCAGCTTACCGGGACAGGGCTCCTACGAGCAGTACTTC. Translated, it gives CASSLPGQGSYEQYF.

This clone was counted a few times. This rearrangement joins TRBV6-1 to TRBJ1-2; D ambiguous. Trimming took 0 bases from V and 3 from J, leaving 8 bases between them. This CDR3 has 14 residues. CDR1 is MNHNS, CDR2 SASEGT, per germline. This CDR3 is CASSEAPGYYGYTF. CDR3 DNA: TGTGCCAGCAGTGAAGCTCCGGGATACTATGGCTACACCTTC.

V and J are TRBV27 and TRBJ1-1, with D uncertain. The CDR3 contains 16 residues. CDR1 MNHEY and CDR2 SMNVEV come from the germline V gene (reference sequence). Trimming removed 6 bases at V and 4 bases at J, with 21 bases between. The CDR3 region is CASSPAGSEVGTEAFF. For the CDR3, the DNA is TGTGCCAGCAGCCCGGCCGGGTCGGAAGTAGGCACTGAAGCTTTCTTT.

The chain uses TRBV7-5 and TRBJ2-1; the table's D call, TRBD2, was not checked against the DNA. TRBV7-5 is listed as a pseudogene. CDR3 length: 17 residues. CDR3 nucleotides: TGTGCCAGAAGCTTAGCGAAGCGGGGGAGCTCCTACAATGAGCAGTTCTTC. Translated: CARSLAKRGSSYNEQFF.

This chain joins TRBV18 and TRBJ1-5, with a possible D match to TRBD1 (5 bases). Germline V gene lookup returns CDR1 KGHSH and CDR2 LQKENI. V lost 6 bases and J lost 9, with 21 bases in between. The CDR3 length is 15 residues. The CDR3: CASSQGGQTYRPQHF. The CDR3 coding sequence is TGTGCCAGCTCGCAGGGTGGGCAGACCTACAGGCCCCAGCATTTT. The full variable domain, with the rest looked up from reference TRBV18 and TRBJ1-5, is NAGVMQNPRHLVRRRGQEARLRCSPMKGHSHVYWYRQLPEEGLKFMVYLQKENIIDESGMPKERFSAEFPKEGPSILRIQQVVRGDSAAYFCASSQGGQTYRPQHFGDGTRLSIL.

CDR3 bases: TGTGCCAGCAGCTCTCGGTGGGATACGCAGTATTTT. This sequence encodes CASSSRWDTQYF. This rearrangement joins TRBV6-5 to TRBJ2-3; unclear D gene. The CDR3 has 12 residues. V lost 6 bases and J 6 bases, leaving 10 bases between the germline ends. Germline V gene sequence: CDR1 MNHEY, CDR2 SVGAGI.

The genes are TRBV7-9 and TRBJ2-3; D is unclear. The V and J ends lost 4 bases and 5 bases respectively, with 13 bases between them. The germline V gene has CDR1 SEHNR and CDR2 FQNEAQ (reference sequence). There are 14 residues in the CDR3. CDR3 DNA: TGTGCCAGCAGCTCCAAGTGGCTAATAGATACGCAGTATTTT. It translates to CASSSKWLIDTQYF.

The V gene is TRBV7-2, the J gene TRBJ1-6, with 7 bases matching TRBD1. J lost 8 bases, V lost 1 base, and 5 bases had no gene match. Germline CDR1 reads SGHTA; CDR2 reads FQGNSA. The length of the CDR3 is 15 residues. The CDR3 coding sequence is TGTGCCAGCAGCTTAGATTGGACAGGCGATTCACCCCTCCACTTT. It translates to CASSLDWTGDSPLHF.

In nucleotides, the CDR3 is TGTGCCAGCAGTGGGACTAGCGGAACCACCGGGGAGCTGTTTTTT. This gives the protein CASSGTSGTTGELFF. V gene TRBV2 combines with J gene TRBJ2-2; TRBD2 agrees at 10 bases. V shed 4 bases, J shed 4 bases, and the junction held 3 bases outside the gene matches. This CDR3 spans 15 amino acids. Germline lookup yields CDR1 SNHLY and CDR2 FYNNEI.

The chain combines TRBV9 with TRBJ2-7, with TRBD1 as a possible D gene (5 bases). Per the germline V gene, CDR1 is SGDLS and CDR2 is YYNGEE. Trimming left V 0 bases short and J 6 bases short, with 10 bases between. The length of the CDR3 is 13 residues. The CDR3 reads CASSVDWGPEQYF. DNA of the CDR3: TGTGCCAGCAGCGTAGACTGGGGCCCCGAGCAGTACTTC.

The genes are TRBV6-1 and TRBJ2-7, with 10 bases identical to TRBD1. J gave up 2 bases and V 6 bases, and 7 bases lay outside the gene matches. The CDR3 runs to 15 residues. CDR1 and CDR2 from the germline V gene are MNHNS and SASEGT. CDR3 nucleotides: TGTGCCAGCAGCGAACGAGGGACAGGGGCCTACGAGCAGTACTTC. This gives the protein CASSERGTGAYEQYF.

The V and J genes are TRBV21-1 and TRBJ2-1. TRBV21-1 is noted as a pseudogene. CDR3 size: 14 residues. CDR3 in amino acids: CASRGAPSNNEQFF. The CDR3, as DNA: TGTGCCAGCAGAGGCGCGCCGTCCAACAATGAGCAGTTCTTC.

V gene TRBV6-6 combines with J gene TRBJ2-7; D unclear. V was pared by 6 bases and J by 2 bases, with 14 bases between. From germline, CDR1 is MNHNY and CDR2 SVGAGI (reference sequence). This CDR3 has 14 amino acids. CDR3 sequence: CASRLALTAYEQYF. CDR3 nucleotide sequence: TGTGCCAGCAGGCTTGCACTCACTGCCTACGAGCAGTACTTC.

The chain combines TRBV27 with TRBJ2-6; no definite D call. The germline gives CDR1 MNHEY, CDR2 SMNVEV (reference sequence). The CDR3 runs 15 residues. The germline V and J ends were trimmed by 0 bases and 2 bases, with 5 bases remaining between them. The DNA for the CDR3 is TGTGCCAGCAGTTTATCCGCCACTGGGGCCAACGTCCTGACTTTC. The encoded protein is CASSLSATGANVLTF.

CDR3: CASSITAASYNEQFF. For the CDR3, the DNA is TGTGCCAGTAGTATAACGGCGGCAAGCTACAATGAGCAGTTCTTC. The chain recombines TRBV19 with TRBJ2-1; no definite D call. Germline-derived CDR1 and CDR2 are LNHDA and SQIVND (reference sequence). The V end lost 2 bases, the J end lost 3 bases, and 11 bases lay between the germline ends. The CDR3 has 15 residues. Variable domain in full (rest from reference TRBV19 and TRBJ2-1): DGGITQSPKYLFRKEGQNVTLSCEQNLNHDAMYWYRQDPGQGLRLIYYSQIVNDFQKGDIAEGYSVSREKKESFPLTVTSAQKNPTAFYLCASSITAASYNEQFFGPGTRLTVL.

The gene calls are TRBV5-1 and TRBJ2-3, with 9 bases lining up with TRBD2. V shed 4 bases, J shed 5 bases, and the junction held 11 bases outside the gene matches. Germline V gives CDR1 SGHRS, CDR2 YFSETQ. The CDR3 covers 16 residues. CDR3 sequence: CASSPEAGGHGDTQYF. The CDR3 region has the DNA TGCGCCAGCAGCCCGGAAGCGGGGGGCCATGGAGATACGCAGTATTTT.

This chain connects TRBV9 to TRBJ1-2, with TRBD1 matching 7 bases. Germline CDR1 and CDR2: SGDLS and YYNGEE. The CDR3 sequence is 15 residues long. V dropped 2 bases and J dropped 4; count of bases not matched to a gene: 8. The CDR3 DNA reads TGTGCCAGCAGCGTCGACAGGGTTTTGGGCTATGGCTACACCTTC. Translating it yields CASSVDRVLGYGYTF.

J is TRBJ2-7 and V is TRBV5-7; D is undetermined. TRBV5-7 is classed as an ORF, of uncertain function. Between the trimmed V and J ends, which lost 0 bases and 0 bases, there was a span of 7 bases. The CDR3 consists of 14 residues. CDR3 coding DNA: TGTGCCAGCAGCTTGGACAGAAACTCCTACGAGCAGTACTTC. Its translation: CASSLDRNSYEQYF.